This TCR beta chain is drawn from a study of blood T cell repertoires in COVID-19. The V gene's germline CDR1 is KGHSH and CDR2 LQKENI. CDR3 length: 13 residues. Trimming removed 5 bases from V and 5 bases from J, with 12 bases in between. The data were produced by immunoSEQ multiplex PCR, yet TCRdb's version contains in-frame clones alone and is incomplete. This table holds around 23,000 clones, around 89% found once. This TCR was recovered from a man in his sixties or seventies with active COVID-19. Sample: peripheral blood. The V call is TRBV18, the J call TRBJ2-5; no clear D. In DNA form, the CDR3 reads TGTGCCAGCTCAGACTTGGCAAGGGAGACCCAGTACTTC. Translated, it gives CASSDLARETQYF. The whole variable domain, filled in from reference TRBV18 and TRBJ2-5, reads NAGVMQNPRHLVRRRGQEARLRCSPMKGHSHVYWYRQLPEEGLKFMVYLQKENIIDESGMPKERFSAEFPKEGPSILRIQQVVRGDSAAYFCASSDLARETQYFGPGTRLLVL.